This TCR beta chain came from a study of shared clonotypes between healthy human individuals. General observations from the study: Researchers found naive subsets generally carried larger estimated richness than memory subsets.

Terminally differentiated effector memory CD45RA+ cells were excluded by CCR7 positive selection of CD45RO-negative cells. Trimming pared 1 base from V and 4 bases from J, leaving 12 bases between. The CDR3 consists of 15 residues. CDR1 SGHAT and CDR2 FQDESV come from the germline V gene (reference sequence). As concerns this clone: Its antigen is undetermined.

Once extracted for a subset, genomic DNA was divided evenly among several immunoSEQ plates. Repertoires were generated with immunoSEQ multiplex PCR, while TCRdb's copy carries only in-frame clones and drops some. The table has roughly 770,000 clones, 90% to 97% seen once; the top ten hold around 0.21%. The receptor was derived from a man aged 30-40 years in good health. The sequenced sample was naive CD8+ T cells sorted from blood. The rearrangement joins TRBV11-1 to TRBJ2-3; D not certain. The CDR3 DNA follows: TGTGCCAGCAGCTTAGGTGTGGAGCCCTCAGATACGCAGTATTTT. It specifies CASSLGVEPSDTQYF.